This note documents a single TCR beta chain sequence. This specimen belongs to a study of blood T cell repertoires in COVID-19. Across the whole study: Italy, Spain and the United States were the sources of the convalescent and acute COVID-19 samples. Nucleic acid was either cDNA or gDNA, and it came from T cells, B-cell-depleted T cells, or PBMCs.

The CDR3 has 14 residues. Germline V lookup: CDR1 SGHTA, CDR2 FQGTGA. The V end was cut by 4 bases, the J end by 7 bases, with 13 bases between. How the authors handled the data: Quantification of nucleated cells was approximated via reference gene primer amplification. The repertoire was sequenced with immunoSEQ multiplex PCR; TCRdb's copy has only in-frame clones and lacks some. V and J calls and clone size are copied from that table; D and trimming were computed from the DNA. The table shows some 220,000 clones, with more than 65% occurring only once. The sequencing sample was made of peripheral blood. This receptor was identified in a man between 50 and 59 years old with active or convalescent COVID-19. The rearrangement joins TRBV7-3 to TRBJ2-2; D might be TRBD2 (6 bases). The CDR3 DNA sequence: TGTGCCAGCAGCTCAGGCGGGGCTGTCGGGGAGCTGTTTTTT. Protein: CASSSGGAVGELFF.